This T cell receptor (beta chain) emerged from a study of cytomegalovirus exposure and HLA in healthy donors. Study details: Early release data held 75 million to 100 million unique TCRs from HLA-typed donors.

PCR primers comprised 60 Vbeta and 13 Jbeta primers. Original methodology: Unique TCR beta chains totaled some 80 million in a later count, with around 11 million of them shared. Repertoires were generated with immunoSEQ multiplex PCR, while TCRdb's copy carries only in-frame clones and drops some. V, J and clone size were drawn from that table, and D and trimming were deduced from the DNA. The table shows some 160,000 clones, with roughly 80% occurring only once. Notes on this clone: Its antigen is unidentified.

V shed 2 bases and J shed 2 bases, with 9 bases lying between them. The CDR3 length is 14 residues. The germline gives CDR1 SGHRS, CDR2 YFSETQ. General observations from the study: Later analysis demonstrated an association between a missense DCLRE1C variant and TCR beta V- and J-gene trimming. Later on, an analysis showed TCR association rates differing by HLA locus, with DRB1 the most and HLA-C the fewest.

Material: PBMCs. This TCR came from a male donor in good health and CMV-seropositive. This chain joins TRBV5-1 and TRBJ2-3; no reliable D call. The CDR3 DNA follows: TGCGCCAGCAGCTTATTGGCGGACACAGATACGCAGTATTTT. The encoded protein is CASSLLADTDTQYF. The full variable domain, with the rest looked up from reference TRBV5-1 and TRBJ2-3, is KAGVTQTPRYLIKTRGQQVTLSCSPISGHRSVSWYQQTPGQGLQFLFEYFSETQRNKGNFPGRFSGRQFSNSRSEMNVSTLELGDSALYLCASSLLADTDTQYFGPGTRLTVL.